Each of the 27 T cell receptor beta chains below was sequenced from the same sample in a study of cytomegalovirus exposure and HLA in healthy donors. PCR primers comprised 60 Vbeta and 13 Jbeta primers. This table comes from immunoSEQ multiplex PCR, and its TCRdb copy is limited to in-frame clones, with some not included. The table shows tens of thousands of clones, with about 71% occurring only once. Sequencing was carried out using PBMCs. These receptors came from a woman aged 45 to 65 in good health and CMV-seropositive.

The V gene is TRBV5-4, the J gene TRBJ1-2; 8 bases map to TRBD1. The CDR3 runs to 14 residues. The V gene's germline CDR1 is SGHNT and CDR2 YYREEE (reference sequence). V lost 6 bases, J lost 6 bases, and 10 bases stayed unmatched. CDR3 sequence reads: CASINLDRADGYTF. The CDR3 nucleotides are TGTGCCAGCATCAACTTGGACAGGGCGGATGGCTACACCTTC.

Written as DNA, the CDR3 is TGTGCCAGCAGCCTGGATCGGAGCACCGGGGAGCTGTTTTTT. Translated: CASSLDRSTGELFF. The chain combines TRBV5-4 with TRBJ2-2; unclear D gene. CDR1 is SGHNT and CDR2 is YYREEE in the germline V gene (reference sequence). The CDR3 loop spans 14 amino acids. Trimming took 4 bases from V and 4 from J, leaving 11 bases between them.

The chain joins TRBV5-5 to TRBJ1-5; D unclear. CDR1 SGHKS and CDR2 YYEKEE come from the germline V gene (reference sequence). This CDR3 has 13 amino acids. V lost 2 bases, J lost 9 bases, and 12 bases lay in between. The CDR3 loop reads CASSLLGGRPQHF. The DNA of the CDR3 is TGTGCCAGCAGCTTATTGGGAGGGAGGCCCCAGCATTTT.

The genes are TRBV7-9 and TRBJ2-3; TRBD2 matches at 7 bases. V shed 4 bases and J 5 bases; nucleotides not matched to a gene: 0. The CDR3 loop spans 12 amino acids. Per germline, CDR1 SEHNR and CDR2 FQNEAQ (reference sequence). The CDR3 reads CASSSSGDTQYF. DNA for the CDR3: TGTGCCAGCAGCTCTAGCGGAGATACGCAGTATTTT.

This sequence joins TRBV19 and TRBJ2-3; 9 positions match TRBD2. The CDR3 sequence is 16 residues long. V lost 4 bases to trimming and J lost 0 bases; unmatched junction nucleotides: 5. Germline V lookup: CDR1 LNHDA, CDR2 SQIVND (reference sequence). The CDR3: CASSSGRAGSTDTQYF. Written as DNA, the CDR3 is TGTGCCAGTAGTAGCGGGAGGGCCGGGAGCACAGATACGCAGTATTTT.

The chain recombines TRBV5-1 with TRBJ2-2; TRBD1 might be the D (6 bases). There are 17 residues in the CDR3. V dropped 4 bases and J dropped 1 base, with 17 bases sitting between them. Germline values: CDR1 SGHRS, CDR2 YFSETQ. Here the CDR3 DNA reads TGCGCCAGCAGCCTCGGGTGGGGGACAAAGAACACCGGGGAGCTGTTTTTT. As protein: CASSLGWGTKNTGELFF.

The chain carries TRBV9 and TRBJ2-7; possibly TRBD1 for D (6 bases). This CDR3 has 14 amino acids. Trimming stripped 4 bases from V and 3 bases from J, with 14 bases between. Germline CDR1 is SGDLS and CDR2 is YYNGEE. This CDR3 reads CASSFQLGGYEQYF. The DNA for the CDR3 is TGTGCCAGCAGCTTCCAGTTAGGGGGCTACGAGCAGTACTTC.

The V gene is TRBV6-5, the J gene TRBJ1-2; D is perhaps TRBD1 (6 bases). The CDR3 is made up of 14 amino acids. CDR1 is MNHEY, CDR2 SVGAGI, per germline. V lost 5 bases to trimming and J lost 5 bases, with 15 bases between them. This CDR3 reads CASSMAGRGYGYTF. CDR3 nucleotides: TGTGCCAGCAGTATGGCGGGGAGGGGGTATGGCTACACCTTC.

This chain joins TRBV19 and TRBJ1-2; D may be TRBD1 (5 bases). The ends were cut back, 4 bases at V and 4 bases at J, with 13 bases in the middle. There are 14 residues in the CDR3. Germline V gene sequence: CDR1 LNHDA, CDR2 SQIVND (reference sequence). CDR3 region: CASSTSGTGYGYTF. The CDR3 DNA reads TGTGCCAGTAGTACCAGCGGGACGGGCTATGGCTACACCTTC.

CDR3 protein: CASSPGIRGALDEQFF. The CDR3 DNA reads as TGCGCCAGCAGCCCAGGTATCAGGGGGGCACTCGATGAGCAGTTCTTC. V usage is TRBV4-3 and J usage is TRBJ2-1, with D possibly being TRBD1 (7 bases). Germline assignment: CDR1 LGHNA and CDR2 YSLEER. This CDR3 is built from 16 residues. V shed 4 bases and J shed 8 bases, with 21 bases lying between them.

The V gene is TRBV28, the J gene TRBJ1-2, with D perhaps matching TRBD1 (5 bases). Germline lookup yields CDR1 MDHEN and CDR2 SYDVKM. V gave up 9 bases and J gave up 1 base, with 15 bases separating them. This CDR3 comprises 14 residues. The CDR3 loop reads CASIRSQGNYGYTF. CDR3 coding DNA: TGTGCCAGTATACGCTCTCAGGGTAACTATGGCTACACCTTC.

This clone was recorded only once. This chain links TRBV7-9 with TRBJ2-4; D is perhaps TRBD2 (7 bases). The germline gives CDR1 SEHNR, CDR2 FQNEAQ (reference sequence). V lost 5 bases and J 6 bases, leaving 20 bases between the germline ends. The CDR3 spans 16 residues. DNA for the CDR3: TGTGCCAGCAGCCCCTGGGGAGGGGGAGGGGCAAACATTCAGTACTTC. Its protein product is CASSPWGGGGANIQYF.

This clone was detected only once. V is TRBV7-3 and J is TRBJ1-1, with unresolved D. The CDR3 spans 13 residues. V gave up 3 bases and J gave up 1 base, with 6 bases separating them. Germline values: CDR1 SGHTA, CDR2 FQGTGA. As DNA, the CDR3 is TGTGCCAGCAGCTTTCAGGAGAACACTGAAGCTTTCTTT. Translating it yields CASSFQENTEAFF.

The rearrangement links TRBV28 to TRBJ2-3, with a weak D call TRBD1 (6 bases). Per the germline V gene, CDR1 is MDHEN and CDR2 is SYDVKM. The germline V and J ends were trimmed by 2 bases and 0 bases, with 9 bases remaining between them. CDR3 length: 15 amino acids. This CDR3 reads CASSLGDTSTDTQYF. The CDR3 DNA follows: TGTGCCAGCAGTTTAGGGGACACTAGCACAGATACGCAGTATTTT.

The V and J genes are TRBV2 and TRBJ1-1, with 9 bases matching TRBD1. The V gene end was trimmed by 9 bases and the J gene end by 1 base; junction bases not matched to a gene: 9. CDR1 is SNHLY and CDR2 is FYNNEI in the germline V gene. This CDR3 region has 15 residues. The CDR3 here is CASTPGQGTNTEAFF. The CDR3 nucleotides are TGTGCCAGTACCCCGGGACAGGGTACGAACACTGAAGCTTTCTTT. Complete variable domain (other parts from reference TRBV2 and TRBJ1-1): EPEVTQTPSHQVTQMGQEVILRCVPISNHLYFYWYRQILGQKVEFLVSFYNNEISEKSEIFDDQFSVERPDGSNFTLKIRSTKLEDSAMYFCASTPGQGTNTEAFFGQGTRLTVV.

This clone was seen only a few times. V usage is TRBV7-9 and J usage is TRBJ1-1; D not resolved. Trimming left V 3 bases short and J 1 base short, with 6 bases between. Germline values: CDR1 SEHNR, CDR2 FQNEAQ (reference sequence). The length of the CDR3 is 13 residues. The CDR3: CASSLERNTEAFF. The CDR3 DNA is TGTGCCAGCAGCTTGGAGAGGAACACTGAAGCTTTCTTT.

This chain connects TRBV9 to TRBJ2-2, with D hard to call. Between the trimmed V and J ends, which lost 0 bases and 7 bases, there was a span of 4 bases. The length of the CDR3 is 12 residues. The germline CDR1 and CDR2 sequences are SGDLS and YYNGEE. CDR3: CASSVVNGELFF. The CDR3 DNA follows: TGTGCCAGCAGCGTAGTAAACGGGGAGCTGTTTTTT.

The V and J genes are TRBV29-1 and TRBJ1-2, with 7 nucleotides matching TRBD1. V dropped 2 bases and J dropped 7; count of bases not matched to a gene: 7. Germline loops: CDR1 SQVTM, CDR2 ANQGSEA. CDR3 size: 13 residues. CDR3 nucleotide sequence: TGCAGCGTTGAACCCTGGACAGGTTTTGGCTACACCTTC. Its protein product is CSVEPWTGFGYTF.

V usage is TRBV19 and J usage is TRBJ2-7; D is uncertain. Germline CDR1 is LNHDA and CDR2 is SQIVND (reference sequence). V was pared by 2 bases and J by 7 bases, with 6 bases between. This CDR3 comprises 11 residues. The CDR3 sequence: CASSIRREQYF. In DNA form, the CDR3 reads TGTGCCAGTAGTATACGGCGGGAGCAGTACTTC. The complete variable domain, with remaining parts taken from reference TRBV19 and TRBJ2-7, reads DGGITQSPKYLFRKEGQNVTLSCEQNLNHDAMYWYRQDPGQGLRLIYYSQIVNDFQKGDIAEGYSVSREKKESFPLTVTSAQKNPTAFYLCASSIRREQYFGPGTRLTVT.

The chain links TRBV29-1 to TRBJ2-3; 8 positions agree with TRBD2. CDR3 length equals 14 residues. Trimming took 7 bases from V and 3 from J; bases not matched to a gene: 9. Looked up from germline, CDR1 is SQVTM and CDR2 is ANQGSEA. The CDR3 is CSAAGLGGTDTQYF. The CDR3 DNA reads as TGCAGCGCCGCGGGACTAGGGGGTACAGATACGCAGTATTTT.

The V gene is TRBV19, the J gene TRBJ2-2, with 8 positions matching TRBD1. CDR3 size: 14 residues. The V gene end was trimmed by 9 bases and the J gene end by 3 bases; junction bases not matched to a gene: 6. Germline V gene lookup returns CDR1 LNHDA and CDR2 SQIVND (reference sequence). CDR3: CASKGQEDTGELFF. The DNA of the CDR3 is TGTGCCAGCAAGGGACAGGAGGACACCGGGGAGCTGTTTTTT.

The CDR3 spells CASTSGSYNEQFF. In DNA form, the CDR3 reads TGTGCCAGTACAAGCGGATCCTACAATGAGCAGTTCTTC. The chain employs TRBV19 and TRBJ2-1; maybe TRBD2 (5 bases). CDR3 length: 13 residues. Trimming removed 7 bases from V and 1 base from J, with 8 bases in between. CDR1 is LNHDA and CDR2 is SQIVND in the germline V gene (reference sequence).

Turning to this clone: The junction differs from germline at one of its ends, possibly a read error. V is TRBV19 and J is TRBJ2-1; a possible D gene is TRBD2 (5 bases). Looked up from germline, CDR1 is LNHDA and CDR2 is SQIVND (reference sequence). The CDR3 runs 14 residues. The DNA of the CDR3 is TGTGCCAGCAATAGAGGGCCGGCAAACAATGAGCAGCTCTTC. Protein: CASNRGPANNEQLF.

The chain is built from TRBV19 and TRBJ1-5, with D possibly being TRBD1 (6 bases). The CDR3 runs 15 residues. With 3 bases removed from V and 4 bases from J, the gap between germline ends came to 13 bases. Germline V gives CDR1 LNHDA, CDR2 SQIVND (reference sequence). CDR3 DNA sequence: TGTGCCAGTAGTATCCCCGGACAGCTGAATCAGCCCCAGCATTTT. Protein product: CASSIPGQLNQPQHF.

The chain joins TRBV5-1 to TRBJ2-2; D is uncertain. V was shortened by 0 bases and J by 5 bases, with 11 bases between the two germline ends. Germline-derived CDR1 and CDR2 are SGHRS and YFSETQ. The CDR3 is 15 residues long. The CDR3 spells CASSLVNGGTGELFF. The CDR3 nucleotides are TGCGCCAGCAGCTTGGTTAATGGCGGAACCGGGGAGCTGTTTTTT.

The genes are TRBV11-2 and TRBJ2-5; the match to TRBD1 covers 8 bases. The V segment lost 7 bases and the J segment 2 bases; nucleotides outside the gene matches: 15. From germline, CDR1 is SGHAT and CDR2 FQNNGV. The CDR3 consists of 17 residues. The DNA for the CDR3 is TGTGCCAGCAAAACAACGACAGGGGACCCTTTACAAGAGACCCAGTACTTC. The encoded protein is CASKTTTGDPLQETQYF.

In its sample, this clone was seen once. The V call is TRBV7-2, the J call TRBJ1-4; D gene ambiguous. The germline V gene encodes CDR1 SGHTA and CDR2 FQGNSA. The CDR3 runs 13 residues. Deletions cut 5 bases from V and 10 bases from J, with 14 bases between. The CDR3 spells CASSPSREVKLFF. The CDR3 DNA is TGTGCCAGCAGCCCCTCACGGGAAGTAAAACTGTTTTTT.